This T cell receptor beta chain is from a study of monozygotic twins with inflammatory bowel disease. Study-level results: Patients with IBD had less TCRbeta diversity (inverse Simpson) than their healthy co-twins.

The CDR3 is made up of 15 amino acids. Germline CDR1 is SGDLS and CDR2 is YYNGEE. Molecular identifiers with 6-nucleotide sample barcodes were added during cDNA synthesis via template switching. After re-calling the 5' RACE reads, TCRdb lists one entry per CDR3 protein, DNA absent. The specimen's table records around 210,000 distinct CDR3 sequences. Note on this clonotype: What it binds is unknown.

The TCR originated in a human donor with ulcerative colitis or Crohn's disease, or a healthy co-twin of an affected twin (not recorded which). The sample consisted of blood. The chain links TRBV9 to TRBJ2-2; TCRdb calls TRBD2, which cannot be checked without DNA. The CDR3 protein is CASSVVPALGGELFF.